These 9 T cell receptor beta chains were sequenced from one sample in a study of post-analysis software for immune sequencing data. Findings of the study overall: There were about five TRBV segments more frequent in patients than controls, and TRBV5-6, TRBV5-1 and TRBV20-1 were among them.

These receptors' targets are unknown. Unique molecular identifiers were built into the TCR beta cDNA libraries. Using its own MiXCR run on the PCR reads, TCRdb lists one record per CDR3 protein. The data hold hundreds of thousands of distinct CDR3 sequences, with 53% observed a single time. The sequencing input was blood. These receptors came from a girl aged 10-17 years with multiple sclerosis.

V gene TRBV14 combines with J gene TRBJ1-2, with D unclear. V was cut by 3 bases and J by 0 bases, with 14 bases left in between. This CDR3 has 16 residues. Germline assignment: CDR1 SGHDN and CDR2 FVKESK. This CDR3 is CASSHVLDATNYGYTF. The CDR3 coding sequence is TGTGCCAGCAGCCACGTTCTGGACGCAACTAACTATGGCTACACCTTC.

The V call is TRBV4-1, the J call TRBJ2-5, with no clear D. The ends were cut back, 1 base at V and 11 bases at J, with 23 bases in the middle. Looked up from germline, CDR1 is MGHRA and CDR2 is YSYEKL. The CDR3 is made up of 16 amino acids. CDR3 loop: CASSQGVSAFQEEQYF. The CDR3, as DNA: TGCGCCAGCAGCCAAGGGGTTTCGGCGTTTCAAGAGGAGCAGTACTTC.

The chain has TRBV7-8 and TRBJ2-3, with TRBD2 identical over 13 bases. J was trimmed by 7 bases and V by 5 bases; bases with no gene match: 9. The CDR3 runs 16 residues. Germline V gives CDR1 SGHVS, CDR2 FQNEAQ. CDR3 sequence: CASSPRTSGSGNTQYF. For the CDR3, the DNA is TGTGCCAGCAGCCCCAGGACTAGCGGGAGTGGAAATACGCAGTATTTT. The complete variable domain, with remaining parts taken from reference TRBV7-8 and TRBJ2-3, reads GAGVSQSPRYKVAKRGQDVALRCDPISGHVSLFWYQQALGQGPEFLTYFQNEAQLDKSGLPSDRFFAERPEGSVSTLKIQRTQQEDSAVYLCASSPRTSGSGNTQYFGPGTRLTVL.

This clonotype was found a few times. The chain has TRBV20-1 and TRBJ2-7; D is undetermined. V was cut by 3 bases and J by 4 bases, with 16 bases left in between. Germline V gene lookup returns CDR1 DFQATT and CDR2 SNEGSKA (reference sequence). This CDR3 is 14 amino acids long. DNA for the CDR3: TGCAGTGCTAGTACCGACTGGTGGGGTTACGAGCAGTACTTC. This sequence encodes CSASTDWWGYEQYF.

This clonotype was detected only a few times. The genes are TRBV24-1 and TRBJ2-5; D remains unclear. The germline V and J ends were trimmed by 2 bases and 5 bases, with 11 bases remaining between them. The CDR3 consists of 14 residues. Per germline, CDR1 KGHDR and CDR2 SFDVKD. As DNA, the CDR3 is TGTGCCACCAGTGATTCGAGGTTCCACGAGACCCAGTACTTC. The encoded protein is CATSDSRFHETQYF.

The V call is TRBV10-3, the J call TRBJ2-2; 9 positions match TRBD1. V was clipped by 5 bases and J by 4 bases; unmatched bases: 14. Germline CDR1 is ENHRY and CDR2 is SYGVKD. This CDR3 is built from 18 residues. CDR3 sequence: CAISKHTGGEKSTGELFF. For the CDR3, the DNA is TGTGCCATCAGTAAACACACAGGGGGCGAGAAGAGCACCGGGGAGCTGTTTTTT.

This clonotype was counted only a few times. The V call is TRBV15, the J call TRBJ1-5; no reliable D call. Germline CDR1 LNHNV, CDR2 YYDKDF (reference sequence). There are 13 residues in the CDR3. The germline V and J ends were trimmed by 1 base and 4 bases, with 5 bases remaining between them. The CDR3 protein is CATSRALNQPQHF. In DNA form, the CDR3 reads TGTGCCACCAGCAGAGCTCTTAATCAGCCCCAGCATTTT.

This clonotype was found a few times. The chain uses TRBV7-8 and TRBJ2-4, with 8 nucleotides matching TRBD1. Trimming removed 4 bases from V and 1 base from J; junction bases left unmatched: 3. CDR1 is SGHVS and CDR2 is FQNEAQ in the germline V gene. The CDR3 contains 15 residues. The CDR3 DNA reads as TGTGCCAGCAGCTCGACAGGGGTGGCCAAAAACATTCAGTACTTC. Amino acids: CASSSTGVAKNIQYF.

The gene calls are TRBV9 and TRBJ2-7; the match to TRBD2 covers 10 bases. Per the germline V gene, CDR1 is SGDLS and CDR2 is YYNGEE. Losses at the gene ends were 1 base for V and 6 bases for J; bases not matched to a gene: 10. The CDR3 sequence is 16 residues long. The DNA of the CDR3 is TGTGCCAGCAGCGTATTGGGTAGCGGGAGGCCCAGCGAGCAGTACTTC. Translation: CASSVLGSGRPSEQYF.